Sequencing of this T cell receptor (beta chain) was carried out in a study of cytomegalovirus exposure and HLA in healthy donors. Findings and limits, study-wide: Reports credit the classifier with highly specific, highly sensitive diagnosis of cytomegalovirus status. Productive rates of about 90% or about 30% were seen for most TCR beta V segments in an earlier analysis. TCR beta sequences reportedly predicted most subjects' HLA-A and HLA-B alleles accurately.

In the PCR, 60 Vbeta and 13 Jbeta primers were used. The data were produced by immunoSEQ multiplex PCR, yet TCRdb's version contains in-frame clones alone and is incomplete. The data show 150,000 to 200,000 clones, 82% seen once. The CDR3 has 14 amino acids. J gave up 4 bases and V 5 bases, and 6 bases lay outside the gene matches. The germline gives CDR1 MNHEY, CDR2 SMNVEV (reference sequence). This clone has a handful of counts. Its target is unknown. The sequenced sample consisted of PBMCs. The rearrangement links TRBV27 to TRBJ1-2; TRBD1 matches 8 bases. The sequence came from a woman under 30 in good health and CMV-seronegative. CDR3 loop: CASSPGGALYGYTF. DNA of the CDR3: TGTGCCAGCAGTCCAGGGGGCGCGCTCTATGGCTACACCTTC.